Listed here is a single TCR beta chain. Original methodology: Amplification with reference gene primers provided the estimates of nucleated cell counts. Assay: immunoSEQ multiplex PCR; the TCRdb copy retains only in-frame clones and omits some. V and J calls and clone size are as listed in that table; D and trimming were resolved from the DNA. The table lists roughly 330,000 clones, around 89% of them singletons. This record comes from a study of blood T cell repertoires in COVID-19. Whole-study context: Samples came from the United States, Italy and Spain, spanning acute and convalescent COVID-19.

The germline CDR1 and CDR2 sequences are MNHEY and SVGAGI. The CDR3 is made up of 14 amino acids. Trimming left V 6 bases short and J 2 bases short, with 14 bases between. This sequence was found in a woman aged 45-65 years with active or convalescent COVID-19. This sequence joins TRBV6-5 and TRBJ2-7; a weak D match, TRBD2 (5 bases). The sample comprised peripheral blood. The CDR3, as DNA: TGTGCCAGCAGCAATGGCGGGTACGCCTACGAGCAGTACTTC. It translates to CASSNGGYAYEQYF.